This T cell receptor (beta chain) was retrieved from a study of T-cell reconstitution after alpha-beta-depleted transplantation in children. V was pared by 8 bases and J by 0 bases, with 4 bases of the junction left unmatched. The CDR3 runs 14 residues. Per the germline V gene, CDR1 is DFQATT and CDR2 is SNEGSKA (reference sequence). This clonotype has at least ten counts. Using unique molecular identifiers, the investigators prepared the TCRbeta library. TCRdb re-analysed the PCR reads in MiXCR, keeping a single row per CDR3 protein. The sample gives roughly 220,000 distinct CDR3 sequences, approximately 9.9% of which show up once; about 5% is in the top ten.

The chain is built from TRBV20-1 and TRBJ2-4, with TRBD2 matching over 10 bases. This sample comprised PBMCs from the stem cell graft donor, obtained from the stem cell graft. The TCR was taken from a human donor who donated a stem cell graft to a child with SCID. CDR3 sequence: CSFPSGGAKNIQYF. The CDR3, as DNA: TGCAGTTTTCCTAGCGGGGGAGCCAAAAACATTCAGTACTTC.